This is a list of T cell receptor beta chains from one sample in a study of T cells in Graves' hyperthyroidism and ophthalmopathy. Each CDR3 protein gets one entry after TCRdb re-called the multiplex PCR reads with MiXCR. There are roughly 500,000 distinct CDR3 sequences in the sample; 40% to 50% occur only once, and about 45% lies in the top ten. Specimen: peripheral blood or thyroid tissue (not recorded which). These receptors were taken from an adult woman with Graves' disease, either hyperthyroidism or ophthalmopathy (not recorded which). CDR3s include the opening cysteine and the closing phenylalanine or tryptophan. A D gene is named only where the DNA matches it firmly. The size field is filled for only some rows; it gives once, few, many or a size class.

clone_size j_call d_call v_call cdr3_length cdr3_aa cdr3_nt
many TRBJ2-2 TRBD2 TRBV7-2 16 CASSHASGLSGGELFF TGTGCCAGCAGCCACGCTAGCGGGCTCAGTGGCGGGGAGCTGTTTTTT
- TRBJ1-1 TRBD1 TRBV10-3 12 CARQGRDTEAFF TGTGCGCGACAGGGGCGGGACACTGAAGCTTTCTTT
many TRBJ2-7 TRBD1 TRBV10-1 13 CASSATGVYEQYF TGCGCCAGCAGTGCTACAGGGGTCTACGAGCAGTACTTC
many TRBJ1-2 - TRBV3-1 11 CASSQGHGYTF TGTGCCAGCAGCCAAGGCCATGGCTACACCTTC
many TRBJ2-7 - TRBV7-9 15 CASSRFGTSSYEQYF TGTGCCAGCAGCCGGTTCGGGACCTCCTCCTACGAGCAGTACTTC
many TRBJ2-7 - TRBV4-1 13 CASSGPPWWEQYF TGCGCCAGCAGCGGCCCCCCCTGGTGGGAGCAGTACTTC
- TRBJ2-3 - TRBV20-1 12 CSASDGRDTQYF TGCAGTGCTAGTGACGGGCGGGATACGCAGTATTTT
- TRBJ2-5 - TRBV15 14 CATSSRGGVETQYF TGTGCCACCAGCTCCAGAGGAGGGGTAGAGACCCAGTACTTC
many TRBJ2-2 - TRBV15 15 CATSRATGKTGELFF TGTGCCACCAGCAGAGCCACAGGGAAAACCGGGGAGCTGTTTTTT
- TRBJ2-7 - TRBV29-1 13 CSVDGRNSYEQYF TGCAGCGTTGACGGCAGAAACTCCTACGAGCAGTACTTC
many TRBJ1-1 - TRBV7-3 14 CASSQSGGGTEAFF TGTGCCAGCAGCCAAAGTGGGGGCGGCACTGAAGCTTTCTTT
- TRBJ2-2 - TRBV27 16 CASRPHDRSNTGELFF TGTGCCAGCAGACCGCACGACAGATCGAACACCGGGGAGCTGTTTTTT
- TRBJ1-5 TRBD1 TRBV2 15 CASSLQGGGGQPQHF TGTGCCAGCAGTCTGCAGGGGGGAGGCGGTCAGCCCCAGCATTTT
many TRBJ1-2 TRBD1 TRBV7-9 14 CASSWGQGAVGYTF TGTGCCAGCAGCTGGGGACAGGGGGCAGTTGGCTACACCTTC
- TRBJ1-2 - TRBV20-1 12 CSASPGGGGYTF TGCAGTGCTAGCCCTGGGGGTGGAGGTTACACCTTC
- TRBJ1-6 - TRBV7-8 15 CASSHRGSYNSPLHF TGTGCCAGCAGCCACCGGGGCAGTTATAATTCACCCCTCCACTTT
many TRBJ2-7 - TRBV7-9 15 CASTGSGQGVYEQYF TGTGCCAGCACCGGGAGCGGGCAGGGGGTATACGAGCAGTACTTC
- TRBJ2-7 TRBD1 TRBV29-1 13 CSVEGGQIYEQYF TGCAGCGTTGAAGGGGGACAGATCTACGAGCAGTACTTC
many TRBJ2-5 - TRBV7-3 13 CASSLSRGETQYF TGTGCCAGCAGCTTAAGTAGAGGAGAGACCCAGTACTTC
many TRBJ1-5 - TRBV29-1 13 CSVSWGGPWPQHF TGCAGCGTGTCTTGGGGGGGCCCCTGGCCCCAGCATTTT
- TRBJ2-5 TRBD2 TRBV11-2 15 CASSSGLADQETQYF TGTGCCAGCAGCTCCGGACTAGCGGACCAAGAGACCCAGTACTTC
- TRBJ2-6 - TRBV29-1 14 CSVIDRRGANVLTF TGCAGCGTTATCGACAGGAGAGGGGCCAACGTCCTGACTTTC
- TRBJ1-1 - TRBV15 14 CASNLKNGDTEAFF TGTGCCAGCAACTTAAAGAACGGTGACACTGAAGCTTTCTTT